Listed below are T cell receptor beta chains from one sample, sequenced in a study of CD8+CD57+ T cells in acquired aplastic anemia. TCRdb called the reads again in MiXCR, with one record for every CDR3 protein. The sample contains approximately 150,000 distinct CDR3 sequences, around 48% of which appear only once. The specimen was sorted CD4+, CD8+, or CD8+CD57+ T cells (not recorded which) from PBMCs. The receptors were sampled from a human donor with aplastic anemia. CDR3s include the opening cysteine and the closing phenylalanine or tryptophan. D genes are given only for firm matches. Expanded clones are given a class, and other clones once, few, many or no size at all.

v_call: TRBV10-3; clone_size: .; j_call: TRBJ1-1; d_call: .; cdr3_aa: CAACGEVNTEAFF; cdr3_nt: TGTGCCGCCTGTGGGGAGGTGAACACTGAAGCTTTCTTT
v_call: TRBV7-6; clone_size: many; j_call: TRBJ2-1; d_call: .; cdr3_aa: CASSLAGVNEQFF; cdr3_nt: TGTGCCAGCAGCTTAGCTGGGGTAAATGAGCAGTTCTTC
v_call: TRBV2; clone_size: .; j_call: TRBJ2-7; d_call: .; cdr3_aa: CASTTGNDEQYF; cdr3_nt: TGTGCCAGTACGACCGGCAACGACGAGCAGTACTTC
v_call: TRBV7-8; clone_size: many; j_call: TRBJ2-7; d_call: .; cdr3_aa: CASSLLWGLRGIYEQYF; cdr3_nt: TGTGCCAGCAGCTTACTATGGGGGCTCCGGGGTATCTACGAGCAGTACTTC
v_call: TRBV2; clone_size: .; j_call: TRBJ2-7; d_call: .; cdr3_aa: CASRASRYEQYF; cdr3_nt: TGTGCCAGCAGAGCTAGTCGCTACGAGCAGTACTTC
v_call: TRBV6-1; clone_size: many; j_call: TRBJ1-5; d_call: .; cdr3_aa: CASSEGSGPNQPQHF; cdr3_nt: TGTGCCAGCAGTGAAGGGTCAGGTCCCAATCAGCCCCAGCATTTT
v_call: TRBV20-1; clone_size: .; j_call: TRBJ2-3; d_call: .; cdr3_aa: CSARGLTDTQYF; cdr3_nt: TGCAGTGCTAGAGGACTCACAGATACGCAGTATTTT
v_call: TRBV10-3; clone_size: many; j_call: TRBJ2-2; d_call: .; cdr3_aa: CAISEPAAGELFF; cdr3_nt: TGTGCCATCAGCGAACCCGCTGCCGGGGAGCTGTTTTTT
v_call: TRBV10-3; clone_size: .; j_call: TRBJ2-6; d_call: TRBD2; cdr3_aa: CAISGRGDGGANVLTF; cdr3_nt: TGTGCCATCAGTGGTCGGGGGGACGGTGGGGCCAACGTCCTGACTTTC
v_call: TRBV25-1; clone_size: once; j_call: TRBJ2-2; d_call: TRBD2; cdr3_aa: CASRSSGRAGELFF; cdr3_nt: TGTGCCAGCAGGTCTAGCGGGAGGGCCGGGGAGCTGTTTTTT
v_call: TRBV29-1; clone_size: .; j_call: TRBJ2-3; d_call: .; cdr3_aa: CSVYLGTDTQYF; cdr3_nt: TGCAGCGTTTACCTGGGCACAGATACGCAGTATTTT
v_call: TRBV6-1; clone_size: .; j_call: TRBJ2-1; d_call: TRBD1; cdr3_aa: CASSSGGTGPSNEQFF; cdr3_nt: TGTGCCAGCAGTAGCGGAGGGACAGGTCCATCCAATGAGCAGTTCTTC
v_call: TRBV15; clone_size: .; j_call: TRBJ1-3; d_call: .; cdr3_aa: CATSSSRSSGNTIYF; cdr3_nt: TGTGCCACCAGCAGTAGTCGCAGCTCTGGAAACACCATATATTTT
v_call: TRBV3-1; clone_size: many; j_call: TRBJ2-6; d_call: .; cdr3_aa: CASSQDTLGVLTF; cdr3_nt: TGTGCCAGCAGCCAAGACACCCTCGGAGTCCTGACTTTC
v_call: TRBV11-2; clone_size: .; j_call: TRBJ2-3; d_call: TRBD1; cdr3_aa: CASSRDRGSLYEQYF; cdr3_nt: TGTGCCAGCAGCAGGGACAGGGGAAGTCTATATGAGCAGTATTTT
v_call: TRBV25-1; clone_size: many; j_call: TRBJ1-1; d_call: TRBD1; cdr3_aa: CASSTWTGDTEAFF; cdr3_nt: TGTGCCAGCAGTACCTGGACAGGGGACACTGAAGCTTTCTTT
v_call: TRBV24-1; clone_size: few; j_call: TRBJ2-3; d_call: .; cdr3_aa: CATQMGGRGTDTQYF; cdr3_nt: TGTGCCACCCAGATGGGGGGGCGGGGCACAGATACGCAGTATTTT
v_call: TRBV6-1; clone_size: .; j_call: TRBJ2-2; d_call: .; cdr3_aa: CASRDTYVGELFF; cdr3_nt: TGTGCCAGTCGGGACACCTATGTGGGGGAGCTGTTTTTT
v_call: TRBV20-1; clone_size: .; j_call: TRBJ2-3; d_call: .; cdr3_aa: CSVRFENSADTQYF; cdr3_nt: TGCAGCGTCCGCTTTGAGAATAGCGCGGATACGCAGTATTTT
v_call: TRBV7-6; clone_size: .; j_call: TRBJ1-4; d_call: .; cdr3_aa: CASSQTQPGLGNEKLFF; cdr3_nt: TGTGCCAGCAGCCAGACTCAGCCGGGCCTTGGTAATGAAAAACTGTTTTTT
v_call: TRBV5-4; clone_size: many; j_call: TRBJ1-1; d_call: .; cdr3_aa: CASSLVGRSNTEAFF; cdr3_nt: TGTGCCAGCAGCTTGGTGGGCAGGTCGAACACTGAAGCTTTCTTT
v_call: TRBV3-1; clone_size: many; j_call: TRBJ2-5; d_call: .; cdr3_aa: CASSLVGQETQYF; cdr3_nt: TGTGCCAGCAGCCTGGTAGGGCAAGAGACCCAGTACTTC
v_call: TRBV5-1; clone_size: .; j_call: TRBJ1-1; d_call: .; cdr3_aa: CASSAGRGLNTEALF; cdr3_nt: TGCGCCAGCAGCGCTGGACGGGGGTTGAACACTGAAGCTCTCTTT
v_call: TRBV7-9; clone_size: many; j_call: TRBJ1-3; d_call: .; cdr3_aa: CASSVDRISGNTIYF; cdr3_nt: TGTGCCAGCAGCGTCGACAGGATCTCTGGAAACACCATATATTTT
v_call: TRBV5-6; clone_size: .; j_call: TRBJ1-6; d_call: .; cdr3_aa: CASRLGVGHSRSPLHF; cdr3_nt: TGTGCCAGCAGGCTAGGGGTGGGACACAGTCGTTCACCCCTCCACTTT
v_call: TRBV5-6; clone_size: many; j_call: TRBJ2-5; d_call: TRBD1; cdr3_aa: CASSFKTGEETQYF; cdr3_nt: TGTGCCAGCAGCTTCAAGACAGGGGAGGAGACCCAGTACTTC
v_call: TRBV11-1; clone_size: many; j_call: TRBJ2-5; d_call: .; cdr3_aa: CASSLGYSSEETQYF; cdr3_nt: TGTGCCAGCAGCTTAGGTTACAGCTCAGAAGAGACCCAGTACTTC
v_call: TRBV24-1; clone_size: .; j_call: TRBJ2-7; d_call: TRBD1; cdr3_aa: CATSDPGTEAYEQYF; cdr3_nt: TGTGCCACCAGTGATCCTGGGACAGAAGCCTACGAGCAGTACTTC
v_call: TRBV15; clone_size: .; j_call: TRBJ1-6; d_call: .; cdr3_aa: CATSRATGGVDSPLHF; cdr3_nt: TGTGCCACCAGCAGAGCAACCGGTGGGGTCGATTCACCCCTCCACTTT
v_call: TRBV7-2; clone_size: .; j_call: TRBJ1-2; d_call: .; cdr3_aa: CASRSGRYGYTF; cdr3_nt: TGTGCCAGCAGGTCAGGGCGCTATGGCTACACCTTC